Below, 23 T cell receptor beta chains from the same sample are listed, as sequenced in a study of cytomegalovirus exposure and HLA in healthy donors. TCRdb keeps only in-frame clones here, not all; method: immunoSEQ multiplex PCR. The sample consists of roughly 270,000 clones, around 87% of them appearing once. Sequencing was performed on PBMCs. These receptors originate from a woman aged 18-29 years in good health and CMV-seronegative.

The CDR3 coding sequence is TGCGCCAGCAGCCGGACCGGGGGGGCGCTGACTAGGCAAGGCACCGGGGAGCTGTTTTTT. This translates into CASSRTGGALTRQGTGELFF. V gene TRBV5-1 combines with J gene TRBJ2-2, with 8 bases aligning to TRBD2. CDR3 length: 20 residues. Trimming at V came to 4 bases and at J to 4 bases, leaving 21 bases not matched to a gene. Germline CDR1 SGHRS, CDR2 YFSETQ.

The V call is TRBV27, the J call TRBJ2-1; weak D call: TRBD2 (5 bases). CDR3 length equals 12 residues. Deletions cut 5 bases from V and 10 bases from J, with 12 bases between. Germline lookup yields CDR1 MNHEY and CDR2 SMNVEV (reference sequence). This CDR3 is CASSTERREQFF. The CDR3 DNA follows: TGTGCCAGCAGTACCGAGCGGAGGGAGCAGTTCTTC.

The table lists this clone with a count of one. The chain couples TRBV29-1 to TRBJ1-1; TRBD1 matches at 10 bases. This CDR3 has 18 residues. With V trimmed by 7 bases and J by 1 base, 18 bases remained unmatched. In germline, CDR1 is SQVTM, CDR2 ANQGSEA. The CDR3 is CSAFINPGQGPKNTEAFF. Written as DNA, the CDR3 is TGCAGCGCGTTTATAAACCCGGGACAGGGGCCGAAGAACACTGAAGCTTTCTTT.

This clone was observed once. The chain uses TRBV27 and TRBJ2-7; the D is unclear. This CDR3 is built from 13 residues. V dropped 6 bases and J dropped 4 bases, with 13 bases sitting between them. Per the germline V gene, CDR1 is MNHEY and CDR2 is SMNVEV (reference sequence). The DNA for the CDR3 is TGTGCCAGCAGCCCCCGAGGTGGATACGAGCAGTACTTC. Translation: CASSPRGGYEQYF.

The genes are TRBV27 and TRBJ2-7, with D perhaps matching TRBD1 (6 bases). Germline values: CDR1 MNHEY, CDR2 SMNVEV (reference sequence). The CDR3 has 16 amino acids. V was pared by 3 bases and J by 2 bases, with 17 bases between. CDR3 residues: CASSFSGGVRTYEQYF. CDR3 nucleotides: TGTGCCAGCAGTTTTTCTGGGGGCGTGCGGACCTACGAGCAGTACTTC.

The chain uses TRBV15 and TRBJ2-5; 7 bases align to TRBD1. The CDR3 consists of 15 residues. The germline CDR1 and CDR2 sequences are LNHNV and YYDKDF (reference sequence). V trimming: 0 bases; J trimming: 3 bases; junction bases outside the gene matches: 4. The CDR3 spells CATSRDSGGKETQYF. CDR3 DNA sequence: TGTGCCACCAGCAGAGATTCAGGGGGTAAAGAGACCCAGTACTTC.

This chain links TRBV15 with TRBJ1-6, with a weak D call TRBD1 (5 bases). This CDR3 has 15 residues. V dropped 4 bases and J dropped 9 bases, with 16 bases sitting between them. CDR1 and CDR2 (germline): LNHNV, YYDKDF (reference sequence). The CDR3: CATSNVGRGGSPLHF. Here the CDR3 DNA reads TGTGCCACCAGCAATGTTGGGAGGGGTGGTTCACCCCTCCACTTT.

The V call is TRBV28, the J call TRBJ1-5, with a possible D match to TRBD1 (6 bases). CDR1 and CDR2 from the germline V gene are MDHEN and SYDVKM. The V end lost 7 bases, the J end lost 5 bases, and 18 bases lay between the germline ends. There are 15 residues in the CDR3. In DNA form, the CDR3 reads TGTGCCAGCAAGAAGGAACAGGGTGACCATCAGCCCCAGCATTTT. Amino acids: CASKKEQGDHQPQHF.

The J gene is TRBJ2-7, the V gene TRBV2; D perhaps matches TRBD1 (5 bases). The CDR3 is 14 residues long. V lost 7 bases and J lost 3, with 16 bases in between. Per the germline V gene, CDR1 is SNHLY and CDR2 is FYNNEI. CDR3 amino acids: CASTNPRQNYEQYF. In DNA, the CDR3 is TGTGCCAGCACCAACCCGAGACAGAACTACGAGCAGTACTTC. Filled out from reference TRBV2 and TRBJ2-7, the complete variable domain reads EPEVTQTPSHQVTQMGQEVILRCVPISNHLYFYWYRQILGQKVEFLVSFYNNEISEKSEIFDDQFSVERPDGSNFTLKIRSTKLEDSAMYFCASTNPRQNYEQYFGPGTRLTVT.

The gene calls are TRBV5-1 and TRBJ1-2; D remains ambiguous. CDR1 is SGHRS and CDR2 is YFSETQ in the germline V gene. Deletions cut 0 bases from V and 4 bases from J, with 7 bases between. The CDR3 has 13 amino acids. The CDR3: CASSLVSGYGYTF. In DNA form, the CDR3 reads TGCGCCAGCAGCTTGGTTTCCGGCTATGGCTACACCTTC.

The chain uses TRBV6-1 and TRBJ1-1; no definite D call. The V and J ends lost 10 bases and 11 bases respectively, with 14 bases between them. CDR3 size: 10 residues. The V gene's germline CDR1 is MNHNS and CDR2 SASEGT. CDR3 DNA: TGTGCCACCTCGGTGCTATGGGCTTTCTTT. As protein: CATSVLWAFF.

The chain uses TRBV4-1 and TRBJ2-7; D unclear. The V gene lost 5 bases and the J gene lost 7 bases, with 15 bases spanning the gap. This CDR3 has 13 amino acids. Germline-derived CDR1 and CDR2 are MGHRA and YSYEKL. Here the CDR3 DNA reads TGCGCCAGCAGCGCGGTCACCTCTGGGGAGCAGTACTTC. Its protein is CASSAVTSGEQYF.

This clone is a singleton in its sample. The V and J genes are TRBV6-5 and TRBJ2-7; 10 nucleotides align to TRBD2. In germline, CDR1 is MNHEY, CDR2 SVGAGI. V dropped 4 bases and J dropped 5; count of bases not matched to a gene: 8. The CDR3 is 15 residues long. As DNA, the CDR3 is TGTGCCAGCAGTTTTCAGCGGGAGGGCGCGGACGAGCAGTACTTC. It is translated as CASSFQREGADEQYF.

This rearrangement joins TRBV9 to TRBJ2-1; weak D call: TRBD2 (6 bases). This CDR3 has 15 residues. Trimming removed 2 bases at V and 2 bases at J, with 11 bases between. Germline CDR1 is SGDLS and CDR2 is YYNGEE. The CDR3 spells CASSVSGAPYNEQFF. CDR3 DNA sequence: TGTGCCAGCAGCGTCTCGGGAGCCCCCTACAATGAGCAGTTCTTC.

The J gene is TRBJ2-7, the V gene TRBV10-2; D gene uncertain. This CDR3 has 12 amino acids. Germline V gene data show CDR1 as WSHSY and CDR2 as SAAADI. V was clipped by 5 bases and J by 2 bases, with 7 bases between them. The CDR3 DNA reads TGCGCCAGCAGTATGGCAGCCTACGAGCAGTACTTC. It encodes CASSMAAYEQYF.

The gene calls are TRBV4-2 and TRBJ2-7; 9 bases align to TRBD2. The CDR3 runs to 15 residues. Germline-derived CDR1 and CDR2 are LGHNA and YNFKEQ. V lost 0 bases to trimming and J lost 2 bases; unmatched junction nucleotides: 2. The DNA for the CDR3 is TGTGCCAGCAGCCAAGACTCTAGCGGGGCCTACGAGCAGTACTTC. Encoded protein: CASSQDSSGAYEQYF.

The chain combines TRBV6-5 with TRBJ2-1; 11 positions match TRBD2. This CDR3 is built from 16 residues. Germline CDR1 and CDR2: MNHEY and SVGAGI. V shed 0 bases, J shed 9 bases, and the junction held 7 bases outside the gene matches. In DNA, the CDR3 is TGTGCCAGCAGTTACTCTGTAGCGGGAGGGCCGGGTGAGCAGTTCTTC. Residues: CASSYSVAGGPGEQFF.

This clone occurred once. The CDR3 DNA is TGTGCCAGCAGCTTCCGTGGCGGAATTACCTCCTACGAGCAGTACTTC. Protein product: CASSFRGGITSYEQYF. The V gene is TRBV11-2, the J gene TRBJ2-7; no definite D call. V lost 3 bases to trimming and J lost 0 bases, with 15 bases between them. CDR1 and CDR2 (germline): SGHAT, FQNNGV. The CDR3 has 16 amino acids. The full variable domain, completed using reference TRBV11-2 and TRBJ2-7, is EAGVAQSPRYKIIEKRQSVAFWCNPISGHATLYWYQQILGQGPKLLIQFQNNGVVDDSQLPKDRFSAERLKGVDSTLKIQPAKLEDSAVYLCASSFRGGITSYEQYFGPGTRLTVT.

This rearrangement joins TRBV28 to TRBJ1-3; TRBD1 matches 9 bases. CDR3 length equals 17 residues. V lost 4 bases, J lost 3 bases, and 10 bases stayed unmatched. Germline values: CDR1 MDHEN, CDR2 SYDVKM. The CDR3 is CASSSPVPGQGGNTIYF. DNA of the CDR3: TGTGCCAGCAGTTCCCCTGTCCCGGGACAGGGTGGAAACACCATATATTTT. The variable domain in full, completed from reference TRBV28 and TRBJ1-3, reads DVKVTQSSRYLVKRTGEKVFLECVQDMDHENMFWYRQDPGLGLRLIYFSYDVKMKEKGDIPEGYSVSREKKERFSLILESASTNQTSMYLCASSSPVPGQGGNTIYFGEGSWLTVV.

The gene calls are TRBV11-2 and TRBJ2-3, with TRBD2 matching 9 bases. Trimming removed 10 bases from V and 5 bases from J; junction bases left unmatched: 7. The CDR3 has 13 residues. CDR1 is SGHAT and CDR2 is FQNNGV in the germline V gene. CDR3 coding DNA: TGTGCCACCATAGGACTAGCGCAAGATACGCAGTATTTT. Protein: CATIGLAQDTQYF.

This rearrangement joins TRBV11-2 to TRBJ1-2; 10 nucleotides line up with TRBD1. The germline gives CDR1 SGHAT, CDR2 FQNNGV. V shed 4 bases, J shed 6 bases, and the junction held 5 bases outside the gene matches. The CDR3 extends over 14 amino acids. The CDR3 sequence is CASSSTGTGDGYTF. The CDR3 DNA sequence: TGTGCCAGCAGCTCAACCGGGACAGGGGATGGCTACACCTTC.

This clone is a singleton in its sample. This chain joins TRBV5-5 and TRBJ2-7; 7 positions match TRBD1. This CDR3 spans 14 amino acids. Germline trimming cut 3 bases from V and 3 bases from J; bases unmatched to any gene: 6. Germline CDR1 SGHKS, CDR2 YYEKEE (reference sequence). The CDR3 sequence is CASSSGTEGYEQYF. Here the CDR3 DNA reads TGTGCCAGCAGCTCCGGGACAGAGGGCTACGAGCAGTACTTC.

The rearrangement uses TRBV7-3 and TRBJ2-1; 11 bases are a match to TRBD1. The germline V gene encodes CDR1 SGHTA and CDR2 FQGTGA. With 0 bases clipped from V and 9 bases from J, the junction kept 7 bases outside the gene matches. The CDR3 length is 16 residues. The CDR3 loop reads CASSLTRTGGEREQFF. CDR3 DNA sequence: TGTGCCAGCAGCTTAACGCGGACAGGGGGCGAGCGTGAGCAGTTCTTC.